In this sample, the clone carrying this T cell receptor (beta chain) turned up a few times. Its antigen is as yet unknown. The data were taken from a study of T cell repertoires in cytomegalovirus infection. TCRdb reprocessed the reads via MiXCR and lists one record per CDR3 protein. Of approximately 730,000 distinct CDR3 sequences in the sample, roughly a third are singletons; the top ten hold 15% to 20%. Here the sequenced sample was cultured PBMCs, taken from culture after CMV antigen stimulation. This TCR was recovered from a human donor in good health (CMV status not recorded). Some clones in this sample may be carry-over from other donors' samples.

The CDR3 here is CASSYLGSSDRGAGELFF. For the CDR3, the DNA is TGTGCCAGCAGTTACTTGGGATCTTCTGACAGGGGAGCCGGGGAGCTGTTTTTT. The J gene is TRBJ2-2, the V gene TRBV6-2 or TRBV6-3; 8 bases map to TRBD1. The CDR3 runs to 18 residues. J was trimmed by 6 bases and V by 1 base; bases with no gene match: 13. Germline V gene lookup returns CDR1 MNHEY and CDR2 SVGEGT.